A single sample gave rise to the 6 T cell receptor beta chains below, sequenced in a study of cytomegalovirus exposure and HLA in healthy donors. The primer mix had 60 Vbeta and 13 Jbeta primers. Sequenced by immunoSEQ multiplex PCR; TCRdb stores in-frame clones only, minus some. Found here are some 130,000 clones, approximately 80% of them singletons; the top ten hold roughly 2.3%. The sequenced sample was PBMCs. The receptors shown here come from a man aged 25-45 years in good health and CMV-seronegative.

The J gene is TRBJ1-5, the V gene TRBV6-6; 7 bases are a match to TRBD1. Germline values: CDR1 MNHNY, CDR2 SVGAGI (reference sequence). CDR3 size: 15 residues. V dropped 5 bases and J dropped 2; count of bases not matched to a gene: 6. CDR3 sequence (DNA): TGTGCCAGCAGTCAGGGGGGAGTGGGCAATCAGCCCCAGCATTTT. Translating gives CASSQGGVGNQPQHF.

The chain uses TRBV15 and TRBJ2-3; maybe TRBD2 (5 bases). Germline CDR1 and CDR2: LNHNV and YYDKDF (reference sequence). V was trimmed by 1 base and J by 6 bases, leaving 11 bases between them. The CDR3 runs 14 residues. The CDR3 sequence is CATSRVASRDTQYF. The CDR3 nucleotides read TGTGCCACCAGCAGAGTGGCTAGCCGCGATACGCAGTATTTT. The variable domain in full, completed from reference TRBV15 and TRBJ2-3, reads DAMVIQNPRYQVTQFGKPVTLSCSQTLNHNVMYWYQQKSSQAPKLLFHYYDKDFNNEADTPDNFQSRRPNTSFCFLDIRSPGLGDTAMYLCATSRVASRDTQYFGPGTRLTVL.

The chain recombines TRBV5-4 with TRBJ2-3, with TRBD2 as a possible D gene (6 bases). The CDR3 is 17 amino acids. Germline assignment: CDR1 SGHNT and CDR2 YYREEE (reference sequence). V lost 3 bases and J lost 1, with 18 bases in between. CDR3 coding DNA: TGTGCCAGCAGCTCGAAACCGGGAGCCGAGGGCACAGATACGCAGTATTTT. Translating it yields CASSSKPGAEGTDTQYF.

The chain carries TRBV18 and TRBJ1-1; D is possibly TRBD1 (5 bases). CDR1 is KGHSH and CDR2 is LQKENI in the germline V gene. Trimming left V 3 bases short and J 5 bases short, with 22 bases between. The CDR3 is 17 amino acids. CDR3 region: CASSPHTRQFDNTEAFF. The CDR3 DNA reads TGTGCCAGCTCACCCCACACCCGACAGTTTGACAATACTGAAGCTTTCTTT.

This clone was found a few times. The V call is TRBV7-9, the J call TRBJ1-1; no clear D. There are 11 residues in the CDR3. Looked up from germline, CDR1 is SEHNR and CDR2 is FQNEAQ (reference sequence). The V end lost 2 bases, the J end lost 10 bases, and 8 bases lay between the germline ends. The CDR3, as DNA: TGTGCCAGCAGCTTAAGTCGGGGAGCTTTCTTT. It translates to CASSLSRGAFF.

This rearrangement joins TRBV9 to TRBJ2-2; D is possibly TRBD2 (5 bases). Trimming removed 0 bases from V and 5 bases from J, with 8 bases in between. The length of the CDR3 is 14 residues. Germline values: CDR1 SGDLS, CDR2 YYNGEE. CDR3 loop: CASSVDGRTGELFF. CDR3 sequence (DNA): TGTGCCAGCAGCGTAGATGGGAGAACCGGGGAGCTGTTTTTT.